Listed below are T cell receptor beta chains from one sample, sequenced in a study of T cell repertoires in cytomegalovirus infection. Antigens for these TCRs are unknown. One entry per CDR3 protein, called by TCRdb with MiXCR from the reads. The sample consists of 40,000 to 55,000 distinct CDR3 sequences, 20% to 25% of them appearing once. The sample here was CD8+ T cells from cultured PBMCs, taken from culture after CMV antigen stimulation. These TCRs come from a human donor in good health (CMV status not recorded). Some clones in this sample may be carry-over from other donors' samples. The CDR3 runs from the conserved cysteine through the conserved F or W. Each record gives: V gene, D gene, J gene, clone size, CDR3 DNA, CDR3 protein. D genes are given only for firm matches. Some rows mark clone size as missing; the rest say once, few, many or name a class of expanded clone.

>TRBV7-9|.|TRBJ1-2|few
TGTGCCAGCAGCTTAAATACGATGGGGTCGGACACCTTC
CASSLNTMGSDTF
>TRBV7-8|.|TRBJ2-7|few
TGTGCCAGCAGCTTAGGATCAGGATCCTACGAGCAGTACTTC
CASSLGSGSYEQYF
>TRBV2|TRBD2|TRBJ2-1|few
TGTGCCAGTCCGGGACTAGTTTACAATGAGCAGTTCTTC
CASPGLVYNEQFF
>TRBV25-1|TRBD2|TRBJ2-3|few
TGTGCCAGCATCCCAACTAGCGGGAGGGCAGATACGCAGTATTTT
CASIPTSGRADTQYF
>TRBV7-6|TRBD2|TRBJ2-1|.
TGTGCCAGCAGCTCCCTGACTAGCGGGGGGGCGGATGAGCAGTTCTTC
CASSSLTSGGADEQFF
>TRBV28|TRBD1|TRBJ2-5|few
TGTGCCAGCAGCTTCTTTCCCGGGACAGGGAAAGAGACCCAGTACTTC
CASSFFPGTGKETQYF
>TRBV6-6|.|TRBJ1-1|few
TGTGCCAGCAGTCCACCGAGTGTAAACACTGAAGCTTTCTTT
CASSPPSVNTEAFF
>TRBV20-1|.|TRBJ2-5|few
TGCAGTGCCGAGGAGCGGGAGACCCAGTACTTC
CSAEERETQYF
>TRBV7-2|.|TRBJ2-4|few
TGTGCCAGCAGCCCTCAGATAGCCAAAAACATTCAGTACTTC
CASSPQIAKNIQYF
>TRBV7-2|TRBD1|TRBJ1-1|.
TGTGCCAGCAGCTTAGGGAGTCGGACAGGTGAAGCTTTCTTT
CASSLGSRTGEAFF
>TRBV7-8|TRBD1|TRBJ1-1|.
TGTGCCAGCAGCTTGAGACAGGGGTGGACTGAAGCTTTCTTT
CASSLRQGWTEAFF
>TRBV7-2|TRBD1|TRBJ2-7|.
TGTGCCAGCAGTCGGACAGGAGCCTACGAGCAGTACTTC
CASSRTGAYEQYF
>TRBV7-6|.|TRBJ2-2|few
TGTGCCAGCAGGCTTAGTGCCGGGGAGCTGTTTTTT
CASRLSAGELFF
>TRBV6-2/TRBV6-3|.|TRBJ2-1|many
TGTGCCAGCAGTTCCCGAGAGTACAATGAGCAGTTCTTC
CASSSREYNEQFF
>TRBV6-2/TRBV6-3|.|TRBJ2-7|.
TGTGCCAGCAGTTACCGAGGCGGGGACCAGGGCGAGCAGTACTTC
CASSYRGGDQGEQYF